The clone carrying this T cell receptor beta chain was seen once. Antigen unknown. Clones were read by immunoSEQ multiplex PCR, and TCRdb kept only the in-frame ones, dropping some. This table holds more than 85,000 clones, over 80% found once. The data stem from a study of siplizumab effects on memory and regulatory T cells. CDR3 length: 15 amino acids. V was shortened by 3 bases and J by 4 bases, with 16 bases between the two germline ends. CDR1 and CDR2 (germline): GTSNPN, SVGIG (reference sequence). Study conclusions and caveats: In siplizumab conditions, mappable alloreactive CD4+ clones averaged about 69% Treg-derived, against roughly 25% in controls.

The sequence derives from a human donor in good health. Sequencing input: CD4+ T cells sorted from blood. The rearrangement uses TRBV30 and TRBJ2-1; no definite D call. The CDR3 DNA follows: TGTGCCTGGAGCCTCGTCAGGTATCATTACAATGAGCAGTTCTTC. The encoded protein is CAWSLVRYHYNEQFF.